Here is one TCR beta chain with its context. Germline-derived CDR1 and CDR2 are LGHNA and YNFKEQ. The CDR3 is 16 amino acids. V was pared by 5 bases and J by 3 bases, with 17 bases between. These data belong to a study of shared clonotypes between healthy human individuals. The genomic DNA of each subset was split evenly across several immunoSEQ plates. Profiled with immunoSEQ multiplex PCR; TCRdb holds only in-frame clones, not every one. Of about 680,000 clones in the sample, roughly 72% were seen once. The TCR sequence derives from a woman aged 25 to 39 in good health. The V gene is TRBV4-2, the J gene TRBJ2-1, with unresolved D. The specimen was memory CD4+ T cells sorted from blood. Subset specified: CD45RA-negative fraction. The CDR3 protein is CASSFQGWALYNEQFF. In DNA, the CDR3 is TGTGCCAGCAGCTTCCAAGGTTGGGCCCTCTACAATGAGCAGTTCTTC.